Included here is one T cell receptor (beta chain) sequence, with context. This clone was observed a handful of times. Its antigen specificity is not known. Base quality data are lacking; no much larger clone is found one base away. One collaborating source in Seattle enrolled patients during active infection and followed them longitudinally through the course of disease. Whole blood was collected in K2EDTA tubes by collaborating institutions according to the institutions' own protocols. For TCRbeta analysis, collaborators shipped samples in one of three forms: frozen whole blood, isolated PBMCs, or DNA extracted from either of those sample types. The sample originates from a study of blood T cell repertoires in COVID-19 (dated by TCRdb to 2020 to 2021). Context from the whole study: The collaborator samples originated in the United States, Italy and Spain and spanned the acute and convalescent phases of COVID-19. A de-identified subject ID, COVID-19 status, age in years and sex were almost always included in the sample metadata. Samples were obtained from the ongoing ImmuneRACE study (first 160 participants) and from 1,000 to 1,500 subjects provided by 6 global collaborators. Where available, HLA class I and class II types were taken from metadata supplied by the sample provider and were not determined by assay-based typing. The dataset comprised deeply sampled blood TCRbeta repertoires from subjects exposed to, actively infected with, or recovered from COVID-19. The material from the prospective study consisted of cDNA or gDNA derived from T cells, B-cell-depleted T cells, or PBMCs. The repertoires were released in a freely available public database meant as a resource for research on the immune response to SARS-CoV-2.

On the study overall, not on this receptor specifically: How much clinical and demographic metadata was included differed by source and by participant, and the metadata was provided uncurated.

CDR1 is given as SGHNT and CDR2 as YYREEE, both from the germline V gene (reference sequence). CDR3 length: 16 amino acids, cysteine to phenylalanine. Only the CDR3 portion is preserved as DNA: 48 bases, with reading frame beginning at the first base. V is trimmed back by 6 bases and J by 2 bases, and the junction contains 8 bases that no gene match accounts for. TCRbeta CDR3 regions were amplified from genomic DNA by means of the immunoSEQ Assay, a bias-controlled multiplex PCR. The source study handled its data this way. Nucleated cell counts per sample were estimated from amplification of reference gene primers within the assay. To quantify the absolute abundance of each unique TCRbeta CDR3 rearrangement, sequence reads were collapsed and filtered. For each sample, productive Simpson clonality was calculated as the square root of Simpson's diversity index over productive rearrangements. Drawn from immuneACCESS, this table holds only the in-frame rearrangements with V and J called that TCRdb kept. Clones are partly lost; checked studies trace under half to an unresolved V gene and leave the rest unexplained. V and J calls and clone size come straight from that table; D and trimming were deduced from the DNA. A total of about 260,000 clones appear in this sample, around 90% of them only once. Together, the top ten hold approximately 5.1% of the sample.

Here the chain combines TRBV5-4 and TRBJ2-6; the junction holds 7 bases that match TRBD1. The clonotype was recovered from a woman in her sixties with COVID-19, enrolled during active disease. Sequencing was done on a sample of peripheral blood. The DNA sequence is TGTGCCAGCACCCGGAAAGGGGGCACTGGGGCCAACGTCCTGACTTTC. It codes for CASTRKGGTGANVLTF. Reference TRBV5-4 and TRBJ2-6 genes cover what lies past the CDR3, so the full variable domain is ETGVTQSPTHLIKTRGQQVTLRCSSQSGHNTVSWYQQALGQGPQFIFQYYREEENGRGNFPPRFSGLQFPNYSSELNVNALELDDSALYLCASTRKGGTGANVLTFGAGSRLTVL.